This TCR beta chain was sequenced in a study of neoadjuvant nivolumab and ipilimumab in lung cancer. Study results and limitations: Resected-tumor TCR richness correlated positively with pretherapy blood richness. Only two of four nivolumab-treated tumors gained richness and clonality by surgery.

The assay was immunoSEQ multiplex PCR, and TCRdb's table has in-frame clones only and misses some. The sample includes 20,000 to 25,000 clones, around 82% of them seen just once. The table lists this clone with a count of one. No antigen is known for it. This CDR3 is 12 amino acids long. CDR1 is SGHAT, CDR2 FQNNGV, per germline. V was cut by 4 bases and J by 5 bases, with 8 bases left in between. The receptor was isolated from an adult with non-small cell lung cancer. The input for sequencing was peripheral blood, taken before neoadjuvant nivolumab, alone or with ipilimumab. The chain recombines TRBV11-2 with TRBJ2-5, with D hard to call. This CDR3 reads CASSSIRETQYF. The CDR3 nucleotides read TGTGCCAGCAGCTCAATAAGGGAGACCCAGTACTTC.